Sequencing of this T cell receptor (beta chain) was carried out in a study of neoadjuvant anti-PD-1 for oral cavity cancer. The sample holds one count of this clone. Germline lookup yields CDR1 SGHRS and CDR2 YFSETQ. V lost 5 bases and J 4 bases, leaving 13 bases between the germline ends. CDR3 size: 14 residues. Here immunoSEQ multiplex PCR was the method, and the copy in TCRdb shows in-frame clones only, minus some. The table lists tens of thousands of clones, about 86% of them singletons. Sequenced material: PBMCs, taken before nivolumab (anti-PD-1) treatment. The rearrangement uses TRBV5-1 and TRBJ2-1, with unresolved D. The origin of this receptor is a person aged 40 to 85 with oral cavity squamous cell carcinoma. The CDR3 region is CASSPNARYNEQFF. The CDR3 nucleotides read TGCGCCAGCAGTCCAAACGCCCGATACAATGAGCAGTTCTTC.